Listed below are T cell receptor beta chains from one sample, sequenced in a study of beta chain features in type 1 diabetes. This table comes from immunoSEQ multiplex PCR, and its TCRdb copy is limited to in-frame clones, with some not included. The repertoire includes almost 350,000 clones, 7.5% to 9% of them detected once, and less than 0.45% sits in the top ten. Material for sequencing was central memory CD4+ T cells from blood. All receptors come from a woman aged 18-35 years in good health. The CDR3 runs from the conserved cysteine through the conserved F or W. The D gene is left open where the match is weak. Clone size, where shown, is once, few, many, or a class for clones that have expanded.

clone size,D gene,J gene,V gene,CDR3 DNA,CDR3 protein
many,TRBD2,TRBJ2-2,TRBV28,TGTGCCAGCAGGGGACTAGCCCCGAACACCGGGGAGCTGTTTTTT,CASRGLAPNTGELFF
few,-,TRBJ1-3,TRBV18,TGTGCCAGCTCACCATCCCAGGGAGTAGGAAACACCATATATTTT,CASSPSQGVGNTIYF
few,-,TRBJ1-1,TRBV6-6,TGTGCCAGCAGTTATATGGTGAACACTGAAGCTTTCTTT,CASSYMVNTEAFF
few,-,TRBJ2-1,TRBV10-1,TGCGCCAGCAGTGAGTCGCTTAGGGCAGGGAGGAACAATGAGCAGTTCTTC,CASSESLRAGRNNEQFF
many,TRBD2,TRBJ2-5,TRBV7-2,TGTGCCAGCAGCTCCCTAGCGGGAGTGTGGGAGACCCAGTACTTC,CASSSLAGVWETQYF
-,-,TRBJ1-1,TRBV7-8,TGTGCCAGCAGCCCCCTTCGGGCGAACACTGAAGCTTTCTTT,CASSPLRANTEAFF
-,-,TRBJ2-1,TRBV6-1,TGTGCCAGCAGCCGGGAACGTGAGCAGTTCTTC,CASSREREQFF
many,-,TRBJ1-1,TRBV9,TGTGCCAGCAGCGGCGAGATGAACACTGAAGCTTTCTTT,CASSGEMNTEAFF
-,TRBD1,TRBJ2-7,TRBV5-6,TGTGCCAGCAGCCCCACCGGGACAGGCCGCCTCCGGCAGTACTTC,CASSPTGTGRLRQYF
-,TRBD1,TRBJ2-4,TRBV29-1,TGCAGCGTTGCAGGGGGATCCAAAAACATTCAGTACTTC,CSVAGGSKNIQYF
many,-,TRBJ2-2,TRBV10-3,TGTGCCATCAGTGAGTCCTCAAACACCGGGGAGCTGTTTTTT,CAISESSNTGELFF
few,-,TRBJ2-3,TRBV11-1,TGTGCCAGCAGCTTCCTCTCGGGCTCGGGAGATACGCAGTATTTT,CASSFLSGSGDTQYF
few,TRBD2,TRBJ2-3,TRBV7-3,TGTGCCAGCAGCCCAAAGAACCGGGGACTAGGCACAGATACGCAGTATTTT,CASSPKNRGLGTDTQYF
few,TRBD2,TRBJ2-7,TRBV5-6,TGTGCCAGCAGCTTGTTGGGACTATCCTACGAGCAGTACTTC,CASSLLGLSYEQYF
few,-,TRBJ2-3,TRBV6-5,TGTGCCAGCAGGGACATTTCTAGCACAGATACGCAGTATTTT,CASRDISSTDTQYF
-,-,TRBJ1-1,TRBV2,TGTGCCAGCAATGGGGGAAACACTGAAGCTTTCTTT,CASNGGNTEAFF
few,TRBD1,TRBJ1-1,TRBV18,TGTGCCAGCTCACCTAGGACACAGGGGGCATCGGAAGCTTTCTTT,CASSPRTQGASEAFF
few,TRBD1,TRBJ2-2,TRBV6-5,TGTGCCAGCAGTTACTCGCAGGGGGTAACCGGGGAGCTGTTTTTT,CASSYSQGVTGELFF
-,-,TRBJ2-7,TRBV5-1,TGCGCCAGCAGCTTGGGGGGACACAACTACGAGCAGTACTTC,CASSLGGHNYEQYF
-,-,TRBJ2-7,TRBV27,TGTGCCAGCAGTCCCCGTAGCGCCTACGAGCAGTACTTC,CASSPRSAYEQYF
few,TRBD2,TRBJ2-3,TRBV27,TGTGCCAGCAGTTTAATGGGGACTAGCGGGCGCTCGCAGTATTTT,CASSLMGTSGRSQYF
-,TRBD2,TRBJ2-3,TRBV7-9,TGTGCCAGCAGCTTAATGGGAGGGGGCACAGATACGCAGTATTTT,CASSLMGGGTDTQYF
many,TRBD1,TRBJ2-7,TRBV27,TGTGCCAGCAGCTCACCGGGACAGGCGCTGGCTAGGGGCGAGCAGTACTTC,CASSSPGQALARGEQYF
-,TRBD1,TRBJ1-5,TRBV19,TGTGCCAGTAGCACGACCGACAGGGGCCGCGGGTATAGCAATCAGCCCCAGCATTTT,CASSTTDRGRGYSNQPQHF
-,-,TRBJ2-6,TRBV28,TGTGCCAGCAGAAGCCCCTCTGGGGCCAACGTCCTGACTTTC,CASRSPSGANVLTF
few,TRBD2,TRBJ2-5,TRBV7-2,TGTGCCAGCAGCCGGAGACGGACTAGCGGGAAAGGAAGGGAGACCCAGTACTTC,CASSRRRTSGKGRETQYF
-,TRBD2,TRBJ2-1,TRBV28,TGTGCCAGCAGTTTTGTCTCGTCTAGCGGGAGATATGAGCAGTTCTTC,CASSFVSSSGRYEQFF
many,-,TRBJ2-2,TRBV7-2,TGTGCCAGCAGCTCGCGTGGACCGAACACCGGGGAGCTGTTTTTT,CASSSRGPNTGELFF
-,-,TRBJ2-2,TRBV7-2,TGTGCCAGCAGATTTACCGGGACACAACACGGGGAGCTGTTTTTT,CASRFTGTQHGELFF
-,-,TRBJ2-7,TRBV27,TGTGCCAGCAGTTGTCCTGGGTTGGGTGGTTACGAGCAGTACTTC,CASSCPGLGGYEQYF
few,-,TRBJ2-3,TRBV2,TGTGCCAGCAGTGAATTGGGGGAGAGTACGCAGTATTTT,CASSELGESTQYF
few,TRBD1,TRBJ2-7,TRBV29-1,TGCAGCGTTGAAGAAAATGAGGGGGCGGGTGAGCAGTACTTC,CSVEENEGAGEQYF
few,-,TRBJ2-7,TRBV20-1,TGCAGTGCTCCTACCTTCTACGAGCAGTACTTC,CSAPTFYEQYF
-,-,TRBJ2-1,TRBV10-3,TGTGCCATCAGTGACATTCGTCACAATGAGCAGTTCTTC,CAISDIRHNEQFF
few,-,TRBJ2-7,TRBV5-1,TGCGCCAGCAGCGCCTCGGGACGCCGCGAGCAGTACTTC,CASSASGRREQYF